This T cell receptor (beta chain) was captured in a study of T cells in Graves' hyperthyroidism and ophthalmopathy. Amplified TCR beta CDR3 regions derived from RNA transcripts. First-round RT-PCR targeting the TCR CDR3 was performed with the HTBI primer set. TCRdb fed the multiplex PCR reads into MiXCR, producing one record per CDR3 protein. The data contain 300,000 to 400,000 distinct CDR3 sequences, around a sixth of them singletons. This clonotype was counted only a few times. The CDR3 extends over 13 amino acids. Germline V gene data show CDR1 as SQVTM and CDR2 as ANQGSEA. Trimming removed 4 bases at V and 0 bases at J, with 10 bases between.

What was sequenced was blood. The J gene is TRBJ2-7, the V gene TRBV29-1, with D unclear. The receptor was isolated from a man aged 18 to 29 with Graves' ophthalmopathy. The CDR3 DNA follows: TGCAGCGTTGTGGCAGATCCCTCCTACGAGCAGTACTTC. Its protein is CSVVADPSYEQYF.